This T cell receptor (beta chain) came from a study of T cell responses to AZD1222 COVID-19 vaccine. Findings and caveats of the study: Nearly half of the spike-specific TCRs reportedly recognize variant regions that carry no mutations. Scientists sampled the repertoires only once the peak T cell response had passed. There were mostly white British donors and more females than males, and clonal diversity was possibly underestimated.

Germline V gene sequence: CDR1 SGHRS, CDR2 YFSETQ. V lost 4 bases, J lost 4 bases, and 6 bases stayed unmatched. The CDR3 totals 14 residues. A note on this clone: The antigen remains unidentified.

Sequencing used immunoSEQ multiplex PCR; TCRdb keeps in-frame clones, though not all of them. In the table there are 18,000 or so clones, around 92% of which are singletons. This TCR was recovered from an adult who received the AZD1222 COVID-19 vaccine. The chain joins TRBV5-1 to TRBJ1-1; TRBD1 matches 8 bases. The source was peripheral blood, collected 28 days after the second AZD1222 dose. CDR3 in DNA: TGCGCCAGCAGCGGCACAGGGGGTGGCACTGAAGCTTTCTTT. Encoded protein: CASSGTGGGTEAFF.